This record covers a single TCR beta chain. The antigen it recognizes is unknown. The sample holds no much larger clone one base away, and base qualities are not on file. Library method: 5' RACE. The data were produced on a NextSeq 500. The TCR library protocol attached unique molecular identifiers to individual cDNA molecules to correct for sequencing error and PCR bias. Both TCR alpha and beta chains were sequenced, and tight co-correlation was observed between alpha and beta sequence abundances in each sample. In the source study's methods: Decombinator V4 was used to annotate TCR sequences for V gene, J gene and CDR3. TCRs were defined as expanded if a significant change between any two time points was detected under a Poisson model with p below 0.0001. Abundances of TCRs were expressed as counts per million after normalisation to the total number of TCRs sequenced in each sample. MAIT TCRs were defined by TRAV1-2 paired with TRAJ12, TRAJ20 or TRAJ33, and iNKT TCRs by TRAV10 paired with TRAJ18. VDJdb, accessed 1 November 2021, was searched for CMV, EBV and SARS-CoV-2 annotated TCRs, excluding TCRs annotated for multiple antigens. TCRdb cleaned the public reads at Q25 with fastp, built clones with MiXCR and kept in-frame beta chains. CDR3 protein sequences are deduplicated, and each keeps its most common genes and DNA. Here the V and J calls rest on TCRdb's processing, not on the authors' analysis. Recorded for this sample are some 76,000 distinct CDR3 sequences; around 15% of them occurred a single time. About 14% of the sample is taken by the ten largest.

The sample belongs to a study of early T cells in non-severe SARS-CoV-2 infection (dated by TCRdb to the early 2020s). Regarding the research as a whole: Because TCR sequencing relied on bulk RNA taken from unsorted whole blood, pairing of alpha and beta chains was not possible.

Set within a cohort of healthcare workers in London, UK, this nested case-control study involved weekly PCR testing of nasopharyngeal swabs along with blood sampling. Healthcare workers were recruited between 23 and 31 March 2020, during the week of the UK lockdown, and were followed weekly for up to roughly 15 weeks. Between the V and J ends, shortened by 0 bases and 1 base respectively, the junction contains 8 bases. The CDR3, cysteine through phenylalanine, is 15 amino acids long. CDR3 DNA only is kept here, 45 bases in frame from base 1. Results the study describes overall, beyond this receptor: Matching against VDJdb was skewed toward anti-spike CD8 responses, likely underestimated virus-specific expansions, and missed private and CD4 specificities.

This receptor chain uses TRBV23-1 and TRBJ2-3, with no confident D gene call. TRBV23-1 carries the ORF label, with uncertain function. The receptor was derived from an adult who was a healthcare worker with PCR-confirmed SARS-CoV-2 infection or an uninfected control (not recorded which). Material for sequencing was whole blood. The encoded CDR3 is CASSQSWVRTDTQYF. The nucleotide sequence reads TGCGCCAGCAGTCAATCGTGGGTGCGCACAGATACGCAGTATTTT.